The rows below give T cell receptor beta chains drawn from one sample of a study of OX40 agonist ivuxolimab in advanced cancers. Assay: immunoSEQ multiplex PCR; the TCRdb copy retains only in-frame clones and omits some. The sample contains more than 75,000 clones, roughly 86% of which appear only once. Sequences were derived from CD4+ or CD8+ T cells sorted from blood, sampled in a trial of the OX40 agonist ivuxolimab. The receptors were sampled from an adult with an advanced solid tumor such as melanoma, head and neck, liver or kidney cancer. The CDR3 runs from the conserved cysteine through the conserved F or W. The D gene is left open where the match is weak. Clone size is stated in some rows and not others, as once, few, many or a class when expanded.

TRBD1	.	TRBV16	TRBJ1-1	TGTGCCAGCGCGCGACAGGGATACACTGAAGCTTTCTTT	CASARQGYTEAFF
TRBD1	.	TRBV10-3	TRBJ1-2	TGTGCCATCAGTGAGTCAGGGACAGACTATGGCTACACCTTC	CAISESGTDYGYTF
TRBD2	few	TRBV6-4	TRBJ2-1	TGTGCCAGCAGTTCCGACAGCGGGAGACTCTACAATGAGCAGTTCTTC	CASSSDSGRLYNEQFF
TRBD2	.	TRBV5-4	TRBJ2-3	TGTGCCAGCAGTTTAGCGGGAGTGAACACAGATACGCAGTATTTT	CASSLAGVNTDTQYF
.	.	TRBV19	TRBJ2-2	TGTGCCAGTAGTACCGCTCATCGAGGAGGGTCCGGGGAGCTGTTTTTT	CASSTAHRGGSGELFF
TRBD1	.	TRBV28	TRBJ2-6	TGTGCCAGCAGTTTGGGGACAGCTGGGGCCAACGTCCTGACTTTC	CASSLGTAGANVLTF
TRBD1	.	TRBV4-1	TRBJ2-1	TGCGCCAGCAGCCACCCGGACAGGGTCGGCTACAATGAGCAGTTCTTC	CASSHPDRVGYNEQFF
.	.	TRBV29-1	TRBJ1-2	TGCAGCGTTGAAGGGGTTGGCTATGGCTACACCTTC	CSVEGVGYGYTF
.	few	TRBV14	TRBJ2-2	TGTGCCAGCAGGGCGGACGTGCCGGCCGGGGAGCTGTTTTTT	CASRADVPAGELFF
TRBD1	.	TRBV4-2	TRBJ1-4	TGTGCCAGCAGCCAAGACATGACAGGGGTAGAAAAACTGTTTTTT	CASSQDMTGVEKLFF
.	.	TRBV7-7	TRBJ2-5	TGTGCCAGCAGCTCCGACAGGTCGACAAAGACCCAGTACTTC	CASSSDRSTKTQYF
TRBD2	.	TRBV6-6	TRBJ2-2	TGTGCCAGCAGTACAACTAGCGGGGTTAACACCGGGGAGCTGTTTTTT	CASSTTSGVNTGELFF
.	once	TRBV2	TRBJ2-1	TGTGCCAGCAGAAGAGATTGGGTAGCCCTCCACAATGAGCAGTTCTTC	CASRRDWVALHNEQFF
.	.	TRBV7-2	TRBJ2-7	TGTGCCAGCAGCTTAGCGGGGGAAAAATACGAGCAGTACTTC	CASSLAGEKYEQYF
.	.	TRBV6-5	TRBJ2-3	TGTGCCAGCAGTTACGGAGGGAGCGGAGATACGCAGTATTTT	CASSYGGSGDTQYF
TRBD2	.	TRBV9	TRBJ2-1	TGTGCCAGCAGCCGGCCCGGGGGGGGAGGGCCGGGAAATGAGCAGTTCTTC	CASSRPGGGGPGNEQFF
TRBD2	.	TRBV10-3	TRBJ2-2	TGTGCCATCAGTGAGGCTAGCGGGGGCCCCACCGGGGAGCTGTTTTTT	CAISEASGGPTGELFF
TRBD2	.	TRBV4-2	TRBJ2-7	TGTGCCAGCAGCCAAGAGTCCCCTGGGGGGACTACTATCTACGAGCAGTACTTC	CASSQESPGGTTIYEQYF
TRBD1	.	TRBV19	TRBJ1-2	TGTGCCAGTAGACCGACAGGGATCGATGGCTACACCTTC	CASRPTGIDGYTF
.	.	TRBV6-6	TRBJ1-3	TGTGCCAGCAGCTCGAGTTCGTCTGGAAACACCATATATTTT	CASSSSSSGNTIYF
TRBD2	.	TRBV7-6	TRBJ2-3	TGTGCCAGCAGCGGGACTAGCGGGGGAGGCGATACGCAGTATTTT	CASSGTSGGGDTQYF
TRBD2	.	TRBV5-4	TRBJ2-1	TGTGCCAGCAGCTTGGGGGCGGGGGTCTTTTACAATGAGCAGTTCTTC	CASSLGAGVFYNEQFF
.	.	TRBV10-3	TRBJ1-1	TGTGCCATCAGTGATCTCTCGTTAGCTTTCTTT	CAISDLSLAFF
.	few	TRBV6-1	TRBJ2-3	TGTGCCAGCAGTGAACGTACCCTTGGGCCGCAGTATTTT	CASSERTLGPQYF
.	.	TRBV11-3	TRBJ2-7	TGTGCCAGCAGCCCAGCCAGCAGTTCCTACGAGCAGTACTTC	CASSPASSSYEQYF
TRBD2	.	TRBV28	TRBJ2-7	TGTGCCAGCAGTCCATCTAGCGGGAGGGCCCCCTACGAGCAGTACTTC	CASSPSSGRAPYEQYF
.	.	TRBV9	TRBJ1-1	TGTGCCAGCAGGGCGCGGGACACTGAAGCTTTCTTT	CASRARDTEAFF
.	.	TRBV7-3	TRBJ1-1	TGTGCCAGCAAAGCTTTCCCGGGGAGCACTGAAGCTTTCTTT	CASKAFPGSTEAFF
TRBD1	.	TRBV9	TRBJ1-2	TGTGCCAGCAGCGTAGCCGGGACAGGCGGAGGCTACACCTTC	CASSVAGTGGGYTF
.	.	TRBV6-1	TRBJ2-5	TGTGCCAGCAGTGAAGGTGGGACTCCCCGCTCAGAGACCCAGTACTTC	CASSEGGTPRSETQYF
.	.	TRBV7-2	TRBJ2-1	TGTGCCAGCAGCTTATATCCCAGTACGTACGAGCAGTTCTTC	CASSLYPSTYEQFF
.	.	TRBV6-1	TRBJ1-5	TGTGCCAGCAGTGTCGGGATTTATCCTCAGCCCCAGCATTTT	CASSVGIYPQPQHF
.	.	TRBV9	TRBJ2-5	TGTGCCAGCAGCGCCTCTTTGACGAAGGAGACCCAGTACTTC	CASSASLTKETQYF
.	.	TRBV5-1	TRBJ2-5	TGCGCCAGCAGCTTGGCAGGGAGCGGGGAGACCCAGTACTTC	CASSLAGSGETQYF
.	.	TRBV6-6	TRBJ2-1	TGTGCCAGCAGTTACTCATCCCCAGGGGACTACAATGAGCAGTTCTTC	CASSYSSPGDYNEQFF
.	once	TRBV6-6	TRBJ1-2	TGTGCCAGCACCACAGGAGGCGGGGGCTATGGCTACACCTTC	CASTTGGGGYGYTF
.	.	TRBV19	TRBJ2-2	TGTGCCAGTAGTATTCGAGAGAACACCGGGGAGCTGTTTTTT	CASSIRENTGELFF
TRBD1	.	TRBV19	TRBJ1-4	TGTGCCAGTAGGGGGACAGACCGTGAAAAACTGTTTTTT	CASRGTDREKLFF
TRBD2	.	TRBV5-1	TRBJ2-2	TGCGCCAGCAGCTTTCAAGCGGGGACCGGGGAGCTGTTTTTT	CASSFQAGTGELFF
.	.	TRBV10-3	TRBJ1-1	TGTGCCACCCTGCCCGGGCCAGGGGCCCTGAACACTGAAGCTTTCTTT	CATLPGPGALNTEAFF
TRBD2	.	TRBV5-8	TRBJ2-3	TGTGCCAGCAGCGGGGTCCGGGAGGCGCAGTATTTT	CASSGVREAQYF
.	.	TRBV19	TRBJ2-3	TGTGCCAGTAGCCGGGGGGCACGGGGAGATACGCAGTATTTT	CASSRGARGDTQYF
TRBD2	.	TRBV5-1	TRBJ2-1	TGCGCCAGCAGCTTGGAGGGGACCGGGACTAGCGGGAGTCATGAGCAGTTCTTC	CASSLEGTGTSGSHEQFF
.	.	TRBV11-2	TRBJ2-2	TGTGCCAGCAGCTTAGAAGTAGTGGTCTGGCGGATCGGGGAGCTGTTTTTT	CASSLEVVVWRIGELFF
.	.	TRBV18	TRBJ2-5	TGTGCCAGCTCACCACCGGTAGGGCAGGAGACCCAGTACTTC	CASSPPVGQETQYF
.	.	TRBV6-4	TRBJ2-3	TGTGCCAGCAGAAGCGGAGGGGCGACAGATACGCAGTATTTT	CASRSGGATDTQYF
.	few	TRBV27	TRBJ1-5	TGTGCCAGCAGTCTGACCATTAGCAATCAGCCCCAGCATTTT	CASSLTISNQPQHF
TRBD1	.	TRBV11-2	TRBJ1-2	TGTGCCAGCAGCTTATGGGACAGGGACGGTGGCTACACCTTC	CASSLWDRDGGYTF
.	.	TRBV6-1	TRBJ1-3	TGTGCCAGCAGTGGGAGGGCAGGGCAAACTAGCTCTGGAAACACCATATATTTT	CASSGRAGQTSSGNTIYF
TRBD1	.	TRBV7-3	TRBJ1-2	TGTGCCAGCAGCTTAGGACAGGGAAATGGCTACACCTTC	CASSLGQGNGYTF
.	.	TRBV5-1	TRBJ1-2	TGCGCCAGCAGCTTGGGGAACGTTGGGGCCTCGACCGGCTACACCTTC	CASSLGNVGASTGYTF
TRBD2	.	TRBV4-1	TRBJ2-2	TGCGCCAGCAGCCAAGCGGGACTAGCGGGAGGTGTAAGGGAGCTGTTTTTT	CASSQAGLAGGVRELFF
TRBD2	.	TRBV7-2	TRBJ2-7	TGTGCCAGCAGCTCGGGACTAGCGGGGAGCTACGAGCAGTACTTC	CASSSGLAGSYEQYF
.	.	TRBV15	TRBJ2-1	TGTGCCACCAGCAGAGGAGAGGGACCCAATAGGTTCTTC	CATSRGEGPNRFF
TRBD1	.	TRBV9	TRBJ1-3	TGTGCCAGCAGCGTTCGTACAGGGGAAGGAAACACCATATATTTT	CASSVRTGEGNTIYF
.	.	TRBV25-1	TRBJ1-3	TGTGCCAGCAGCCTCTCTGGAAACACCATATATTTT	CASSLSGNTIYF
TRBD2	.	TRBV5-1	TRBJ2-7	TGCGCCAGCAGCTTGAGGAGCCGGGCGACAGGACTAGCGGGCTCCGGGGACGAGCAGTACTTC	CASSLRSRATGLAGSGDEQYF
TRBD2	.	TRBV5-1	TRBJ2-7	TGCGCCAGCAGCTTGGCCGGGGCGAGCGGGAGCAACGAGCAGTACTTC	CASSLAGASGSNEQYF
.	.	TRBV12-5	TRBJ1-2	TGTGCTAGTGGTTTGGTACAGAACTATGGCTACACCTTC	CASGLVQNYGYTF